This T cell receptor (beta chain) came from a study of neurological immune-mediated disorders. TCRdb reanalysed the 5' RACE reads using MiXCR and keeps one entry per CDR3 protein. The sample carries some 18,000 distinct CDR3 sequences, around 7.6% recorded once. This clonotype was recorded at least ten times. Sequenced: CD8+ T cells from blood. The TCR comes from a woman aged 25-40 years with HTLV-1-associated myelopathy (HAM/TSP).

The CDR3 region is CASSYSVRGVSYNEQFF. CDR3 nucleotide sequence: TGTGCCAGCAGTTATAGTGTTAGGGGGGTATCCTACAATGAGCAGTTCTTC. This rearrangement joins TRBV6-5 to TRBJ2-1; D assignment may be TRBD1 or TRBD2 (6 bases each). The V gene's germline CDR1 is MNHEY and CDR2 SVGAGI. Trimming shortened V by 3 bases and J by 1 base, and 16 bases separated the two germline ends. The CDR3 extends over 17 amino acids.